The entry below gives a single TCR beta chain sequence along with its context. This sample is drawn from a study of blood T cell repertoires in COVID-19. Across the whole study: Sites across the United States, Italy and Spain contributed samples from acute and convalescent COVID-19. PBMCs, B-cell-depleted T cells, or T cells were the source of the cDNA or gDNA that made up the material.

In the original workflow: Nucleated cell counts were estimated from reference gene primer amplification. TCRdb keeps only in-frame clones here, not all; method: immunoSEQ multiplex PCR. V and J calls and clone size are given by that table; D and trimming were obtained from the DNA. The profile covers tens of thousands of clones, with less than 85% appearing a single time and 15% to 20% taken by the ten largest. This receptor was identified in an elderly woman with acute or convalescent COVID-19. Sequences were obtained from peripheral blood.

The CDR3 sequence is CASSLKTTGNIQPQHF. The CDR3 DNA reads as TGTGCCAGCAGCCTCAAGACTACAGGGAATATACAGCCCCAGCATTTT. V gene TRBV28 combines with J gene TRBJ1-5; a weak D match, TRBD1 (6 bases). CDR1 is MDHEN and CDR2 is SYDVKM in the germline V gene. V lost 6 bases, J lost 7 bases, and 22 bases lay in between. CDR3 length equals 16 residues. The full variable domain, completed using reference TRBV28 and TRBJ1-5, is DVKVTQSSRYLVKRTGEKVFLECVQDMDHENMFWYRQDPGLGLRLIYFSYDVKMKEKGDIPEGYSVSREKKERFSLILESASTNQTSMYLCASSLKTTGNIQPQHFGDGTRLSIL.